This T cell receptor (beta chain) was profiled in a study of shared clonotypes between healthy human individuals. Study details: There were three CD4 naive, three CD4 memory, two CD8 naive and one CD8 memory plates per donor.

Authors' processing steps: ImmunoSEQ output lacked quality scores and full-length reads, limiting matched filtering. The protocol was immunoSEQ multiplex PCR, while the TCRdb copy is restricted to in-frame clones and leaves out a portion. V and J calls plus clone size are reproduced from that table; the DNA served to infer D and trimming. This sample has around 700,000 clones, with less than 80% found just once. About this clone itself: The antigen remains undetermined.

CDR1 is GTSNPN, CDR2 SVGIG, per germline (reference sequence). This CDR3 contains 17 residues. V lost 1 base, J lost 8 bases, and 13 bases stayed unmatched. A CD45RA+ naive subset and a CD45RA-negative memory subset were split from CD4+ cells. Notes on the study in general: It was the few donors that limited the genetic and exposure-history diversity represented.

The clonotype originates from a woman aged 25 to 39 in good health. V is TRBV30 and J is TRBJ2-1; 11 bases fit TRBD2. The sequencing sample was made of memory CD4+ T cells sorted from blood. Subset described: CD45RA-negative fraction. The CDR3 DNA sequence: TGTGCCTGGAGTGCCTTACTAGCGGGAGCCAGGGTCGATGAGCAGTTCTTC. Encoded protein: CAWSALLAGARVDEQFF.